These T cell receptor beta chains were read from a single sample in a study of blood T cells in healthy people across ages. TCRdb reprocessed the 5' RACE reads via MiXCR and lists one record per CDR3 protein. This table holds about a million distinct CDR3 sequences, roughly 51% found once. Sequencing was performed on blood. Receptors originate from a woman in her sixties in good health. CDR3s include the opening cysteine and the closing phenylalanine or tryptophan. Fields, in order: clone size, J gene, V gene, D gene, CDR3 protein, CDR3 DNA. A D gene is named only where the DNA matches it firmly. A clone size is listed for some rows: how often the clone was seen (once, few, many), or a class if it is expanded.

. TRBJ2-2 TRBV20-1 TRBD2 CSASVATSRTGELFF TGCAGTGCTAGTGTGGCGACTAGCAGGACCGGGGAGCTGTTTTTT
few TRBJ2-1 TRBV20-1 . CSARPRLSGPYNEQFF TGCAGTGCTAGGCCCCGTTTAAGCGGACCCTACAATGAGCAGTTCTTC
. TRBJ2-1 TRBV7-9 TRBD2 CASSFGSSGMGEFF TGTGCCAGCAGCTTTGGGTCTAGCGGGATGGGGGAGTTCTTC
. TRBJ2-1 TRBV7-9 TRBD2 CASSKTSGTSSYNEQFF TGTGCCAGCAGCAAAACTAGCGGGACAAGCTCCTACAATGAGCAGTTCTTC
. TRBJ1-2 TRBV28 . CASSSPGRAVHGYTF TGTGCCAGCAGTTCCCCGGGTAGGGCAGTGCATGGCTACACCTTC
. TRBJ2-1 TRBV5-5 . CASSLEWVICEQFF TGTGCCAGCAGCTTGGAGTGGGTCATCTGTGAGCAGTTCTTC
few TRBJ2-3 TRBV5-6 TRBD2 CASSLAAGHSADTQYF TGTGCCAGCAGCTTGGCAGCGGGGCACTCTGCGGATACGCAGTATTTT
. TRBJ2-4 TRBV5-6 . CASNVNWGVNIQYF TGTGCCAGCAACGTCAACTGGGGGGTAAACATTCAGTACTTC
once TRBJ2-3 TRBV28 . CASSSGGWSDTQYF TGTGCCAGCAGTTCCGGTGGGTGGTCAGATACGCAGTATTTT
. TRBJ2-1 TRBV20-1 . CSASHPSSYNEQFF TGTAGTGCTAGCCACCCGAGCTCCTACAATGAGCAGTTCTTC
few TRBJ2-1 TRBV6-2/TRBV6-3 TRBD1 CASSYWDRDHNEQFF TGTGCCAGCAGTTACTGGGACAGGGACCACAATGAGCAGTTCTTC
many TRBJ2-1 TRBV5-1 . CASSLDGSSYNEQFF TGCGCCAGCAGCTTGGACGGGAGCTCCTACAATGAGCAGTTCTTC
. TRBJ1-5 TRBV4-2 . CASSQHGENQPQHF TGTGCCAGCAGCCAACATGGGGAAAATCAGCCCCAGCATTTT
few TRBJ1-2 TRBV10-2 . CASSESATYGYTF TGCGCCAGCAGTGAGTCGGCGACCTATGGCTACACCTTC
once TRBJ2-7 TRBV21-1 . CASSKNITSGSDEQYF TGTGCCAGCAGCAAAAATATTACTAGCGGGAGCGACGAGCAGTACTTC
. TRBJ2-5 TRBV6-5 TRBD2 CASLSFSGSLDEQYF TGTGCCAGCCTATCCTTTAGCGGGAGTTTGGATGAGCAGTACTTC
. TRBJ2-1 TRBV20-1 TRBD2 CSATETSGIMDEQFF TGCAGTGCAACCGAAACTAGCGGGATAATGGATGAGCAGTTCTTC
. TRBJ2-3 TRBV6-6 . CASSPGRDADTQYF TGTGCCAGCAGCCCGGGACGGGATGCAGATACGCAGTATTTT
. TRBJ2-5 TRBV4-1 TRBD2 CASSQDRGTSVETQYF TGCGCCAGCAGCCAAGATAGAGGGACTAGCGTGGAGACCCAGTACTTC
. TRBJ2-1 TRBV27 . CASAMGTAAYNEQFF TGTGCCAGCGCAATGGGGACGGCGGCCTACAATGAGCAGTTCTTC
. TRBJ2-4 TRBV4-2 . CASSQDQYIQYF TGTGCCAGCAGCCAAGATCAATACATTCAGTACTTC
. TRBJ2-6 TRBV4-1 TRBD1 CASQLGQGAGANVLTF TGCGCCAGCCAACTGGGACAGGGGGCTGGGGCCAACGTCCTGACTTTC
. TRBJ2-3 TRBV21-1 . CASSKGLTDTQYF TGTGCCAGCAGCAAAGGCCTCACAGATACGCAGTATTTT
. TRBJ2-7 TRBV20-1 TRBD2 CSARDRGGRAYNEQYF TGCAGTGCTAGAGATCGGGGCGGGAGGGCCTACAATGAGCAGTACTTC
few TRBJ2-5 TRBV7-2 TRBD2 CASSLNLADKETQYF TGTGCCAGCAGCCTTAACCTAGCGGATAAAGAGACCCAGTACTTC
. TRBJ2-1 TRBV29-1 . CSVDSEPRGDEQFF TGCAGCGTTGATTCAGAGCCGAGGGGTGATGAGCAGTTCTTC
. TRBJ2-7 TRBV7-2 . CASSLVWILYF TGTGCCAGCAGCTTAGTTTGGATCTTGTACTTC
few TRBJ2-3 TRBV29-1 TRBD1 CSVEFSNRGQRDTQYF TGCAGCGTTGAATTTTCGAACAGGGGTCAACGAGATACGCAGTATTTT
few TRBJ2-7 TRBV20-1 TRBD1 CSALRTGYTYEQYF TGCAGTGCTCTGCGGACAGGGTACACCTACGAGCAGTACTTC
many TRBJ2-1 TRBV20-1 . CSAFGTESSYNEQFF TGCAGTGCCTTCGGGACTGAAAGCTCCTACAATGAGCAGTTCTTC
. TRBJ2-7 TRBV6-2/TRBV6-3 . CASSYSSRMAEQYF TGTGCCAGCAGTTACTCTTCCAGAATGGCCGAGCAGTACTTC
. TRBJ1-5 TRBV12-3/TRBV12-4 TRBD1 CASSPGHRGGYQPQHF TGTGCCAGCAGCCCTGGTCACAGGGGAGGGTATCAGCCCCAGCATTTT
. TRBJ2-7 TRBV6-5 . CASSFTGTATYEQYF TGTGCCAGCAGTTTTACCGGGACGGCCACCTACGAGCAGTACTTC
. TRBJ2-3 TRBV3-1 . CASSPSTGGTDTQYF TGTGCCAGCAGCCCATCAACGGGGGGCACAGATACGCAGTATTTT
. TRBJ2-3 TRBV20-1 TRBD2 CSAEQTSGSSDTQYF TGCAGTGCCGAACAGACTAGCGGGAGCTCAGATACGCAGTATTTT
. TRBJ2-5 TRBV3-1 TRBD2 CASSQDIVSGRGLYF TGTGCCAGCAGCCAAGATATCGTTAGCGGGAGAGGTCTGTACTTC
. TRBJ2-7 TRBV24-1 . CAPDCSYEQYF TGTGCCCCGGATTGTTCCTACGAGCAGTACTTC
. TRBJ2-5 TRBV3-1 . CAGSQTLGEQYF TGTGCCGGCAGCCAAACTTTAGGGGAGCAGTACTTC
. TRBJ2-5 TRBV9 . CASSVRAGKETQYF TGTGCCAGCAGCGTCCGGGCAGGGAAAGAGACCCAGTACTTC
. TRBJ1-5 TRBV3-1 . CASSQQYSNQPQHF TGTGCCAGCAGCCAGCAGTATAGCAATCAGCCCCAGCATTTT
few TRBJ2-7 TRBV29-1 . CSVWTTGSYEQYF TGCAGCGTTTGGACTACGGGGTCCTACGAGCAGTACTTC
. TRBJ2-7 TRBV4-2 TRBD2 CASSRSRGGLAYEQYF TGTGCCAGCAGCCGTTCGCGGGGGGGTTTGGCCTACGAGCAGTACTTC
few TRBJ2-7 TRBV6-2/TRBV6-3 TRBD2 CASRAGLSFLYGEQYF TGTGCCAGCAGAGCGGGACTTTCTTTTCTCTATGGTGAGCAGTACTTC
. TRBJ2-7 TRBV7-9 . CASSSNSSYEQYF TGTGCCAGCAGCTCTAACAGCTCCTACGAGCAGTACTTC
few TRBJ2-5 TRBV18 . CASSPLDTIQETQYF TGTGCCAGCTCACCACTCGACACTATACAAGAGACCCAGTACTTC
. TRBJ2-7 TRBV11-2 . CASSVSQGRSEQYF TGTGCCAGCAGCGTTTCACAGGGACGCAGCGAGCAGTACTTC
. TRBJ2-7 TRBV7-2 . CASSVGEIYEQYF TGTGCCAGCAGCGTAGGGGAAATTTACGAGCAGTACTTC
. TRBJ2-5 TRBV20-1 TRBD1 CSAERQPGQKETQYF TGCAGTGCCGAAAGACAACCGGGACAGAAAGAGACCCAGTACTTC
. TRBJ1-1 TRBV28 . CASKRPGLEAFF TGTGCCAGTAAACGCCCGGGACTTGAAGCTTTCTTT
. TRBJ2-7 TRBV19 TRBD1 CASRTWTGAYEQYF TGTGCCAGTCGTACCTGGACAGGGGCCTACGAGCAGTACTTC
few TRBJ2-5 TRBV20-1 . CSASGRSKETQYF TGCAGTGCTAGCGGACGGTCCAAAGAGACCCAGTACTTC
. TRBJ2-1 TRBV24-1 TRBD2 CATSDLGLAGVNEQFF TGTGCCACCAGTGATCTGGGACTAGCGGGAGTGAATGAGCAGTTCTTC